This paragraph covers one TCR beta chain sequence. The antigen remains undetermined. The diagnostic basis comprised clinical symptoms, serum thyroxine and TRAb, thyroid ultrasound and orbital computed tomography. These data come from a study of T cells in Graves' hyperthyroidism and ophthalmopathy. Study outcomes and limitations: The blood repertoire included most of the expanded thyroid clonotypes above 0.001. The model predicted ophthalmopathy a median approximately six months before onset.

Amplified TCR beta CDR3 regions came from RNA transcripts. The HTBI set primed first-round TCR CDR3 RT-PCR. Each CDR3 protein is one row after TCRdb ran MiXCR on the multiplex PCR reads. The data show hundreds of thousands of distinct CDR3 sequences, less than 25% seen once. The CDR3 runs 16 residues. V was clipped by 3 bases and J by 1 base, with 16 bases between them. Germline loops: CDR1 SGHRS, CDR2 YFSETQ. This clonotype originated in a man aged 25 to 45 with Graves' ophthalmopathy. The J gene is TRBJ1-1, the V gene TRBV5-1, with a weak D call TRBD1 (5 bases). Sequenced sample: blood. The CDR3 DNA follows: TGCGCCAGCAGCTGGGGGGGGGGGGGGAGGAACACTGAAGCTTTCTTT. Protein sequence: CASSWGGGGRNTEAFF.